This note documents a single T cell receptor (beta chain) sequence. The antigen remains undetermined. The data are from a study of T cell responses to AZD1222 COVID-19 vaccine. Study results and caveats: Across spike, vaccine-associated CD4 TCRs were found, dominant at 160-218 and 743-854. Only five to seven individuals given AZD1222 were seropositive at baseline.

TCRdb keeps only in-frame clones here, not all; method: immunoSEQ multiplex PCR. The repertoire includes about 150,000 clones, just over 85% of them detected once, and about 5% sits in the top ten. The sequences come from peripheral blood, collected 28 days after the second AZD1222 dose. This receptor was identified in an adult who received the AZD1222 COVID-19 vaccine.

CDR3 sequence reads: CASSQAEALNTGELFF. The DNA for the CDR3 is TGCGCCAGCAGCCAAGCCGAGGCGCTCAACACCGGGGAGCTGTTTTTT. V gene TRBV4-1 combines with J gene TRBJ2-2; D unresolved. Trimming left V 1 base short and J 2 bases short, with 11 bases between. The germline V gene has CDR1 MGHRA and CDR2 YSYEKL. CDR3 size: 16 residues.